The clone carrying this TCR beta chain occurred a few times. The antigen is unknown. The sample originates from a study of vaccination and CD4 T cells after COVID-19. Study-level information: Timing of post-vaccine sample collection was a median 72 days after dose two, with a range of 14 to 241.

As to treatment: roughly nine-day PBMC culture with coronavirus spike peptide pools or control peptides (ViraFEST assay). Peptide pool stimulation in ViraFEST expanded antigen-specific T cells, whose TCRs were then sequenced. An Oncomine TCR Beta short-read assay was used to sequence the DNA from cultured CD4+ T cells. Genomic DNA extraction was carried out from cultured CD4+ T cells. TCRdb called the PCR reads again in MiXCR, with one record for every CDR3 protein. The profile shows some 15,000 distinct CDR3 sequences, around 53% of them singletons. The CDR3 consists of 15 residues. The J segment lost 5 bases and the V segment lost 0 bases, leaving 6 bases of the junction unmatched. The germline CDR1 and CDR2 sequences are SGHRS and YFSETQ.

This TCR was sampled from a human donor who had recovered from COVID-19. The sequenced sample was CD4+ T cells from blood, cultured in vitro. The chain recombines TRBV5-1 with TRBJ2-5; 8 positions agree with TRBD1. The DNA of the CDR3 is TGCGCCAGCAGCTTGGCAGACAGGGGCGTGGAGACCCAGTACTTC. Amino acids: CASSLADRGVETQYF.